Presented here are 10 T cell receptor beta chains from one specimen sequenced in a study of shared clonotypes between healthy human individuals (dated by TCRdb to 2018 to 2020). Libraries were built with the immunoSEQ multiplex PCR assay. TCRdb obtained this table from immuneACCESS and retained in-frame rearrangements with V and J assigned. These tables miss some clones; where compared with another copy, unresolved V genes account for less than half of the shortfall, and the remainder is unexplained. For this sample there are roughly 700,000 clones; 74% appear just once. The ten largest clones represent approximately 1.6% of the sample. Sequenced: memory CD4+ T cells sorted from blood. In the paper's terms, the cell subset or site label means: CD45RA-negative fraction. These receptors all come from a woman in her twenties or thirties in good health.

The chain recombines TRBV18 with TRBJ2-7; 8 nucleotides align to TRBD1. Germline V gene data show CDR1 as KGHSH and CDR2 as LQKENI. Unmatched junction bases numbered 7, after V lost 0 bases and J lost 3 bases. The length of the CDR3 is 16 residues. CDR3 sequence: CASSPPGQGSVYEQYF. The CDR3 DNA follows: TGTGCCAGCTCACCACCTGGACAGGGAAGTGTCTACGAGCAGTACTTC.

V is TRBV18 and J is TRBJ2-7; 8 positions match TRBD2. The germline gives CDR1 KGHSH, CDR2 LQKENI. This CDR3 comprises 18 residues. V lost 3 bases and J lost 1; bases outside the gene matches: 14. The DNA for the CDR3 is TGTGCCAGCTCACCGGGAGGATTGGCGGGAGGCCTATCCTACGAGCAGTACTTC. Translating gives CASSPGGLAGGLSYEQYF. The full variable domain, completed using reference TRBV18 and TRBJ2-7, is NAGVMQNPRHLVRRRGQEARLRCSPMKGHSHVYWYRQLPEEGLKFMVYLQKENIIDESGMPKERFSAEFPKEGPSILRIQQVVRGDSAAYFCASSPGGLAGGLSYEQYFGPGTRLTVT.

The chain links TRBV18 to TRBJ1-3; 7 nucleotides align to TRBD1. Germline CDR1 KGHSH, CDR2 LQKENI. CDR3 length: 14 residues. Trimming removed 6 bases from V and 4 bases from J; junction bases left unmatched: 6. For the CDR3, the DNA is TGTGCCAGCTCCGCGGGACAGAGGGGAAACACCATATATTTT. It yields the protein CASSAGQRGNTIYF. Together with reference TRBV18 and TRBJ1-3, the CDR3 gives the full variable domain: NAGVMQNPRHLVRRRGQEARLRCSPMKGHSHVYWYRQLPEEGLKFMVYLQKENIIDESGMPKERFSAEFPKEGPSILRIQQVVRGDSAAYFCASSAGQRGNTIYFGEGSWLTVV.

CDR3 amino acids: CASSMMRGWSATEAFF. DNA of the CDR3: TGTGCCAGTAGTATGATGAGGGGATGGTCGGCCACTGAAGCTTTCTTT. This chain connects TRBV19 to TRBJ1-1; D possibly corresponds to TRBD1 (5 bases). Germline CDR1 LNHDA, CDR2 SQIVND (reference sequence). Trimming pared 3 bases from V and 4 bases from J, leaving 18 bases between. The CDR3 consists of 16 residues.

V gene TRBV10-1 combines with J gene TRBJ2-7, with 13 positions matching TRBD2. The V and J ends lost 4 bases and 6 bases, in that order; junction bases with no gene match: 9. The CDR3 has 16 residues. Germline V CDR1 and CDR2: WNHNN, SYGVQD (reference sequence). The CDR3 nucleotides read TGCGCCAGCAGTGGAGGACTAGCGGGAGCTGGGACCGAGCAGTACTTC. This codes for CASSGGLAGAGTEQYF.

The V gene is TRBV7-9, the J gene TRBJ2-1; D unclear. CDR3 length: 12 residues. V was shortened by 2 bases and J by 2 bases, with 1 base between the two germline ends. The germline V gene encodes CDR1 SEHNR and CDR2 FQNEAQ (reference sequence). In DNA form, the CDR3 reads TGTGCCAGCAGCTTACCCTACAATGAGCAGTTCTTC. Translated: CASSLPYNEQFF.

This CDR3 reads CASSSNRYEQYF. The CDR3 DNA follows: TGTGCCAGCAGCTCCAACCGCTACGAGCAGTACTTC. V usage is TRBV7-8 and J usage is TRBJ2-7; no definite D call. Per germline, CDR1 SGHVS and CDR2 FQNEAQ. The CDR3 consists of 12 residues. V lost 4 bases, J lost 3 bases, and 7 bases lay in between.

Points on this clone: A read error likely explains this, since a far larger clone differs by one base. Distinct nucleotide sequences in the sample also encode this CDR3. The V gene is TRBV6-5, the J gene TRBJ2-7; the match to TRBD1 covers 7 bases. The CDR3 is 14 amino acids. Germline CDR1 and CDR2: MNHEY and SVGAGI. CDR3: CASSFTGDPYEQYF. In DNA, the CDR3 is TGTGCCAGCAGTTTCACAGGGGACCCCTACGAGCAGTACTTT.

The gene calls are TRBV29-1 and TRBJ1-1; D is perhaps TRBD1 (5 bases). Germline V gene data show CDR1 as SQVTM and CDR2 as ANQGSEA. This CDR3 contains 11 residues. V was cut by 7 bases and J by 6 bases, with 12 bases left in between. CDR3 nucleotides: TGCAGCGCAAGTCCAGGGCCTGAAGCTTTCTTT. Amino acid sequence: CSASPGPEAFF.

This clone was picked up many times. V is TRBV28 and J is TRBJ1-2; tentative D call: TRBD1 (5 bases). This CDR3 has 16 amino acids. V was cut by 2 bases and J by 4 bases, with 17 bases left in between. Germline loops: CDR1 MDHEN, CDR2 SYDVKM. The CDR3 region is CASSLGSGYPSYGYTF. The CDR3 DNA is TGTGCCAGCAGTTTAGGATCAGGGTACCCCTCCTATGGCTACACCTTC.